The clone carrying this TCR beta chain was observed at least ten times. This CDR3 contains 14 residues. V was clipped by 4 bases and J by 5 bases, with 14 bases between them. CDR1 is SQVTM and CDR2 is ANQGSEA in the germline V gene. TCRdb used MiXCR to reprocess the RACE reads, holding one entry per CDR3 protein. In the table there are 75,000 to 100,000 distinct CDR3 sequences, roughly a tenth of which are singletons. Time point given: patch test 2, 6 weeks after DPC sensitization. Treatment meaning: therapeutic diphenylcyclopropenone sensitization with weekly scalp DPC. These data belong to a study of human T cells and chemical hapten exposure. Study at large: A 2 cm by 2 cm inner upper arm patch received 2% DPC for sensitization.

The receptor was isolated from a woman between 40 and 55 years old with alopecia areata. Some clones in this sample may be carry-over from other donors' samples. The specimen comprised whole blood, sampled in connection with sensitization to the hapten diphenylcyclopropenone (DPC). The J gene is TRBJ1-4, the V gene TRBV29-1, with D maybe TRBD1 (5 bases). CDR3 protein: CSVGDGRGNEKLFF. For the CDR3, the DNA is TGCAGCGTTGGCGACGGACGGGGGAATGAAAAACTGTTTTTT.